Shown below are 16 T cell receptor beta chains from a single sample sequenced in a study of T cells expressing NK-cell markers. TCRdb reprocessed the 5' RACE reads and keeps a single row for each CDR3 protein, giving no DNA. The table lists approximately 440,000 distinct CDR3 sequences. Sequencing was done on a sample of blood T cells: a sorted CD56 or NKG2C T cell subset, CD4+ or CD8+ T cells, or bulk PBMC T cells (not recorded which). The source is a woman between 50 and 59 years old in good health.

V is TRBV25-1 and J is TRBJ1-2. The CDR3 runs to 14 residues. CDR1 MGHDK and CDR2 SYGVNS come from the germline V gene. The CDR3 sequence is CASRGLAENYGYTF.

The V gene is TRBV7-2, the J gene TRBJ2-1; the TRBD2 assignment by TCRdb is unverifiable without DNA. The V gene's germline CDR1 is SGHTA and CDR2 FQGNSA. This CDR3 spans 15 amino acids. The CDR3 sequence: CASSQGHFSYNEQFF.

V usage is TRBV6-5 and J usage is TRBJ2-3. In germline, CDR1 is MNHEY, CDR2 SVGAGI. This CDR3 is 11 amino acids long. CDR3 amino acids: CASRHLDTQYF.

The chain recombines TRBV19 with TRBJ2-2. The CDR3 totals 14 residues. Germline V lookup: CDR1 LNHDA, CDR2 SQIVND (reference sequence). Here the CDR3 reads CASCERKNTGELFF.

The J gene is TRBJ2-3, the V gene TRBV3-1; the TCRdb D gene call, TRBD2, has no DNA to confirm it. Germline V CDR1 and CDR2: LGHDT, YNNKEL (reference sequence). The CDR3 contains 15 residues. CDR3 sequence: CASSQDRSGKDTQYF.

The chain combines TRBV9 with TRBJ2-7; without DNA, the TCRdb call of TRBD1 cannot be checked. The CDR3 consists of 14 residues. Germline V gene sequence: CDR1 SGDLS, CDR2 YYNGEE. This CDR3 reads CASSTGINSYEQYF.

The V and J genes are TRBV7-8 and TRBJ2-7. This CDR3 is built from 14 residues. Looked up from germline, CDR1 is SGHVS and CDR2 is FQNEAQ. CDR3 protein: CASSPQDWSYEQYF.

The rearrangement links TRBV19 to TRBJ2-2; no DNA is available, so the TRBD2 call from TCRdb remains unchecked. The CDR3 runs 14 residues. CDR1 is LNHDA and CDR2 is SQIVND in the germline V gene (reference sequence). This CDR3 reads CASIRTPNTGELFF.

V is TRBV7-6 and J is TRBJ2-5; the D call of TRBD1 rests on TCRdb alone, since no DNA is present to check it. From germline, CDR1 is SGHVS and CDR2 FNYEAQ. The CDR3 is 15 residues long. Here the CDR3 reads CASSSRASDGETQYF.

The gene calls are TRBV7-8 and TRBJ2-7. CDR1 and CDR2 from the germline V gene are SGHVS and FQNEAQ. This CDR3 has 15 residues. CDR3 loop: CASSTTPQGPYEQYF.

The V gene is TRBV2, the J gene TRBJ2-6; TCRdb lists TRBD1, though no DNA is available to test this call. CDR3 length: 17 residues. Germline lookup yields CDR1 SNHLY and CDR2 FYNNEI. The CDR3 sequence is CANSIPGQGAGANVLTF.

The CDR3 here is CASIALAGGFGETQYF. The chain couples TRBV2 to TRBJ2-5; TCRdb names TRBD2, which stays unverified in the absence of DNA. The CDR3 contains 16 residues. Germline values: CDR1 SNHLY, CDR2 FYNNEI.

The chain is built from TRBV21-1 and TRBJ2-1; TCRdb's assignment of TRBD1 cannot be checked, as there is no DNA. TRBV21-1 constitutes a pseudogene. This CDR3 has 15 amino acids. The CDR3 reads CASSNKPPGADEQFF.

This sequence joins TRBV6-5 and TRBJ2-2. Germline assignment: CDR1 MNHEY and CDR2 SVGAGI. This CDR3 is built from 14 residues. The CDR3 protein is CASSSTRNTGELFF.

The rearrangement links TRBV18 to TRBJ1-1; the D call from TCRdb, TRBD1, cannot be confirmed without DNA. CDR1 and CDR2 from the germline V gene are KGHSH and LQKENI. There are 14 residues in the CDR3. This CDR3 is CASSNRGANTEAFF.

This chain uses TRBV20-1 with TRBJ2-1. Germline CDR1 is DFQATT and CDR2 is SNEGSKA (reference sequence). The CDR3 runs to 15 residues. The CDR3 region is CSANKPSSSYNEQFF.